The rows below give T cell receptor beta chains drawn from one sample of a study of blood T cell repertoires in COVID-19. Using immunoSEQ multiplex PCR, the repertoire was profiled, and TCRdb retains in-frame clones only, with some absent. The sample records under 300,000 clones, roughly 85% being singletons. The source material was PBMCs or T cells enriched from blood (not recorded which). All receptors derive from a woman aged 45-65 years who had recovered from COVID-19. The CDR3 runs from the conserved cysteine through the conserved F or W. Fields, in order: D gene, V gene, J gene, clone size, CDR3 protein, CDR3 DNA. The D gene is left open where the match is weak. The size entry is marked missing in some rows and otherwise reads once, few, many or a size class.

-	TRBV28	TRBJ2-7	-	CASRPGQSSYEQYF	TGTGCCAGCAGGCCGGGACAATCCTCCTACGAGCAGTACTTC
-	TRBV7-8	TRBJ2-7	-	CASSLDTLYEQYF	TGTGCCAGCAGCTTAGACACCCTCTACGAGCAGTACTTC
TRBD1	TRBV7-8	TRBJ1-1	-	CASSYTTGIGEAFF	TGTGCCAGCAGCTACACGACAGGGATCGGGGAAGCTTTCTTT
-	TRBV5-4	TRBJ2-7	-	CASSLAANEQYF	TGTGCCAGCAGCTTGGCCGCGAACGAGCAGTACTTC
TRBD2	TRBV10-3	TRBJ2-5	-	CAISGTSSPTQYF	TGTGCCATCAGTGGGACTAGCTCCCCGACCCAGTACTTC
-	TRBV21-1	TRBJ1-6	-	CASSIITGSYNSPLHF	TGTGCCAGCAGCATTATTACAGGGTCCTATAATTCACCCCTCCACTTT
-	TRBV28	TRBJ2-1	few	CASSISGTLILGEQFF	TGTGCCAGCAGTATTTCCGGGACACTTATCTTAGGTGAGCAGTTCTTC
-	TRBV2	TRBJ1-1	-	CASTRDRNYEAFF	TGTGCCAGCACTAGAGACAGAAATTATGAAGCTTTCTTT
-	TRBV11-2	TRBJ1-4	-	CASSPQGRDYEKLFF	TGTGCCAGCAGCCCGCAGGGGAGGGATTATGAAAAACTGTTTTTT
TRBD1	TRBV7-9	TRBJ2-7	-	CASSWGQGYEQYF	TGTGCCAGCAGCTGGGGACAGGGCTACGAGCAGTACTTC
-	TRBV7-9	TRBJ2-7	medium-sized	CASSRAGLGLAYEQYF	TGTGCCAGCAGCCGGGCGGGTCTGGGTTTAGCCTACGAGCAGTACTTC
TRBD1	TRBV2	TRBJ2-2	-	CASGTVVGVGELFF	TGTGCCAGCGGGACAGTGGTTGGAGTCGGGGAGCTGTTTTTT
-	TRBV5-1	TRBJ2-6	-	CASSLHYSGANVLTF	TGCGCCAGCAGCTTACATTACTCTGGGGCCAACGTCCTGACTTTC
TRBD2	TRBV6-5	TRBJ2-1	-	CASILAGAAGEQFF	TGTGCCAGCATACTAGCGGGAGCAGCCGGGGAGCAGTTCTTC
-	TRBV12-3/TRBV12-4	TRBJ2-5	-	CASSLNGIGTQYF	TGTGCCAGCAGTTTGAACGGGATCGGGACCCAGTACTTC
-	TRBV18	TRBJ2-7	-	CASSLQEVISSYEQYF	TGTGCCAGCTCACTCCAAGAGGTAATAAGCTCCTACGAGCAGTACTTC
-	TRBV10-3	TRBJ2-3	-	CAISKGEGGTDTQYF	TGTGCCATCAGTAAGGGGGAGGGGGGCACAGATACGCAGTATTTT
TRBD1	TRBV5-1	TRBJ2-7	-	CASSLTGVFSEQYF	TGCGCCAGCAGCTTGACAGGGGTTTTTTCCGAGCAGTACTTC
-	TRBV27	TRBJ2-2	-	CASSKLLRNTGELFF	TGTGCCAGCAGTAAATTACTCCGTAACACCGGGGAGCTGTTTTTT
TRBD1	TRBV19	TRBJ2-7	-	CASSPRGLPEQYF	TGTGCCAGTAGCCCCAGGGGGCTTCCCGAGCAGTACTTC
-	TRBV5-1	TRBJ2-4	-	CASSSGTAKNIQYF	TGCGCCAGCAGCTCCGGGACTGCCAAAAACATTCAGTACTTC
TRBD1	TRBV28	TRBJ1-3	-	CASGTGGSGNTIYF	TGTGCCAGTGGGACAGGCGGCTCTGGAAACACCATATATTTT
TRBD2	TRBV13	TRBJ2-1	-	CASSSGTSGKVGIDEQFF	TGTGCCAGCAGCTCAGGGACTAGCGGGAAGGTGGGGATCGATGAGCAGTTCTTC
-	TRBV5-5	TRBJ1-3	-	CASSLRGSDSGNTIYF	TGTGCCAGCAGCCTTAGAGGGAGTGACTCTGGAAACACCATATATTTT
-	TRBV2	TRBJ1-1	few	CASSDSPTVNTEAFF	TGTGCCAGCAGTGACTCCCCGACAGTCAACACTGAAGCTTTCTTT
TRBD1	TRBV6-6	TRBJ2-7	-	CASSYSDRPYEQYF	TGTGCCAGCAGTTACTCGGACAGGCCATACGAGCAGTACTTC
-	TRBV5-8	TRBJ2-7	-	CASRHLAGDGEQYF	TGTGCCAGCAGACATCTCGCAGGGGATGGCGAGCAGTACTTC
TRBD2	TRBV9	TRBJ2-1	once	CASSVLAGVNEQFF	TGTGCCAGCAGCGTACTAGCGGGAGTCAATGAGCAGTTCTTC
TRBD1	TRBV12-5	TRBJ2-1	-	CASGLTSTGGHEQFF	TGTGCTAGTGGTTTGACCTCGACAGGGGGTCATGAGCAGTTCTTC
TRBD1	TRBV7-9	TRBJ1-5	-	CASSLSGRGDQPQHF	TGTGCCAGCAGCTTATCCGGCAGGGGGGATCAGCCCCAGCATTTT
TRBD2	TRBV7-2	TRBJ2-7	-	CASSPGLAGSLGFSYEQYF	TGTGCCAGCAGCCCAGGACTAGCGGGATCCCTCGGGTTCTCCTACGAGCAGTACTTC
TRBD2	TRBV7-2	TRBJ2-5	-	CASSYGLAGGAQYF	TGTGCCAGCAGCTACGGACTAGCGGGAGGGGCCCAGTACTTC
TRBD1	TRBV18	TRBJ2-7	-	CASSSPGQGDYEQYF	TGTGCCAGCTCATCCCCGGGACAGGGGGACTACGAGCAGTACTTC
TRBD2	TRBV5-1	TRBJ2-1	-	CASSGRLAGVVDEQFF	TGCGCCAGCAGCGGCAGACTAGCGGGAGTGGTTGATGAGCAGTTCTTC
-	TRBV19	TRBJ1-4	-	CASSSHAPSGGINEKLFF	TGTGCCAGTAGTTCCCATGCCCCTTCCGGGGGGATTAATGAAAAACTGTTTTTT
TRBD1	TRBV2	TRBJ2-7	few	CASTLLGTGFGYEQYF	TGTGCCAGCACCTTACTCGGGACAGGCTTTGGGTACGAGCAGTACTTC
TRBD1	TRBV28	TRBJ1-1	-	CASSLGQGWGNTEAFF	TGTGCCAGCAGCCTGGGACAGGGATGGGGGAACACTGAAGCTTTCTTT
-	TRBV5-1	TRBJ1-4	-	CASSLEGSEKLFF	TGCGCCAGCAGCTTGGAAGGGAGTGAAAAACTGTTTTTT
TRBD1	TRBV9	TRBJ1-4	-	CASGTGFNEKLFF	TGTGCCAGCGGGACAGGGTTTAATGAAAAACTGTTTTTT
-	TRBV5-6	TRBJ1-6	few	CASSSTGLSSYNSPLHF	TGTGCCAGCAGCTCCACAGGATTGAGCTCCTATAATTCACCCCTCCACTTT
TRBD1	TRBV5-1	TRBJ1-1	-	CASSPQGGTEAFF	TGCGCCAGCAGCCCACAGGGGGGCACTGAAGCTTTCTTT
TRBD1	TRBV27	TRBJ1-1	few	CASRFRQGNTEAFF	TGTGCCAGCAGATTCAGACAGGGGAACACTGAAGCTTTCTTT
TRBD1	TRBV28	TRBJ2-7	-	CASSPAGTGSYEQYF	TGTGCCAGCAGTCCTGCCGGGACAGGGTCCTACGAGCAGTACTTC
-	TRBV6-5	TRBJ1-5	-	CASSLTENSNQPQHF	TGTGCCAGCAGTCTGACAGAAAATAGCAATCAGCCCCAGCATTTT
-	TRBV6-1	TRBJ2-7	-	CASSEAIGVYEQYF	TGTGCCAGCAGTGAAGCGATAGGGGTCTACGAGCAGTACTTC
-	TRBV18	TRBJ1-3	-	CASSPPAVGGGNTIYF	TGTGCCAGCTCACCCCCGGCGGTGGGTGGCGGAAACACCATATATTTT
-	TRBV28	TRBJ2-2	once	CASSEGQYGELFF	TGTGCCAGCAGTGAAGGACAGTACGGGGAGCTGTTTTTT
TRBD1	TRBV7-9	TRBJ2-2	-	CASSLIRTGGNTGELFF	TGTGCCAGCAGCTTAATAAGGACAGGGGGCAACACCGGGGAGCTGTTTTTT
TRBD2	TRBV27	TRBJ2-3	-	CASSLTLAGLVLDTQYF	TGTGCCAGCAGTCTAACGCTGGCCGGACTAGTCCTCGATACGCAGTATTTT
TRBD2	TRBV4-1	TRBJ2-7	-	CASSPWGRDPPYEQYF	TGCGCCAGCAGCCCATGGGGGAGGGATCCTCCCTACGAGCAGTACTTC
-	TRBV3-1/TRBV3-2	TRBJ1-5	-	CASSQDTAAGPQHF	TGTGCCAGCAGCCAAGATACAGCGGCAGGGCCCCAGCATTTT
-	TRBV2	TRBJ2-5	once	CASSLGVETQYF	TGTGCCAGCAGCCTCGGGGTTGAGACCCAGTACTTC
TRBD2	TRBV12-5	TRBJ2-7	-	CASGLREWLAYEQYF	TGTGCTAGTGGTCTGCGGGAGTGGCTTGCCTACGAGCAGTACTTC
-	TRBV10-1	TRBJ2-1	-	CASSEVALAGGGEQFF	TGCGCCAGCAGTGAAGTAGCCCTGGCTGGGGGAGGTGAGCAGTTCTTC
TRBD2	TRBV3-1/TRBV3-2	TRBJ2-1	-	CASSPRRTSGYNEQFF	TGTGCCAGCAGCCCGCGACGGACTAGCGGCTACAATGAGCAGTTCTTC
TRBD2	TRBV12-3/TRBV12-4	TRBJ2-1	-	CASTLLAGFGQFF	TGTGCCAGCACCCTGCTAGCGGGATTCGGGCAGTTCTTC
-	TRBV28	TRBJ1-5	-	CASSLWSGQPQHF	TGTGCCAGCAGTTTATGGTCCGGTCAGCCCCAGCATTTT